The 2 T cell receptor beta chains listed next were all sequenced from one sample in a study of T cell repertoires in cytomegalovirus infection. MiXCR was run by TCRdb on the reads, yielding one entry per CDR3 protein. The sample has 150,000 to 200,000 distinct CDR3 sequences, approximately 30% seen once; the top ten hold 30% to 40%. The sequenced material came from PBMCs. These receptors originate from a human donor in good health (CMV status not recorded). Some clones in this sample may be carry-over from other donors' samples.

In this sample, this clonotype turned up many times. The V call is TRBV12-3 or TRBV12-4, the J call TRBJ1-4; maybe TRBD1 (6 bases). The CDR3 covers 15 residues. V was trimmed by 6 bases and J by 8 bases, leaving 19 bases between them. The chain's CDR3 is CASSPGGGRGEKLFF. In DNA form, the CDR3 reads TGTGCCAGCAGCCCCGGGGGGGGCAGGGGAGAAAAACTGTTTTTT.

This clonotype was seen more than once but under ten times. The chain couples TRBV7-8 to TRBJ2-3; tentatively, D is TRBD2 (6 bases). The CDR3 runs to 14 residues. Trimming took off 0 bases at V and 5 bases at J, with 9 bases between the two ends. CDR1 and CDR2 (germline): SGHVS, FQNEAQ. The CDR3 sequence is CASSLAGGEDTQYF. CDR3 nucleotides: TGTGCCAGCAGCTTAGCAGGAGGGGAAGATACGCAGTATTTT.